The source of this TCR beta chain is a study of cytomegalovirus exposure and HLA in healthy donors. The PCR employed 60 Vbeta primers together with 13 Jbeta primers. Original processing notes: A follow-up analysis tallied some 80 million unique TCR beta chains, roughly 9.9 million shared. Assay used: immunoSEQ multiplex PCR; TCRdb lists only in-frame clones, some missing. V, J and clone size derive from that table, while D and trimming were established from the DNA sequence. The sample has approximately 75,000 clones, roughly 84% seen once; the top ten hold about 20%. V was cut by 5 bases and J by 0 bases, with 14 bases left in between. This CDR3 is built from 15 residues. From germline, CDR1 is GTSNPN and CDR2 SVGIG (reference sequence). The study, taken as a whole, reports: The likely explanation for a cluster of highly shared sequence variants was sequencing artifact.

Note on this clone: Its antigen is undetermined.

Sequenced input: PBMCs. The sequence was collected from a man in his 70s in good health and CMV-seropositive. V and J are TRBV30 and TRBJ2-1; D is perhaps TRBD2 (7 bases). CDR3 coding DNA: TGTGCCTGGGGGGAGGGCAGGGGCTCCTACAATGAGCAGTTCTTC. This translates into CAWGEGRGSYNEQFF.